The text below deals with one TCR beta chain. Its antigen remains unknown. This entry comes from a study of shared clonotypes between healthy human individuals. Background on the study: Researchers assigned three CD4 naive, three CD4 memory, two CD8 naive and one CD8 memory plate to each donor.

Clones were sequenced by immunoSEQ multiplex PCR, and TCRdb holds only the in-frame ones, with some missing. The sample shows about 730,000 clones, roughly two thirds of them seen only once. Germline CDR1 and CDR2: MDHEN and SYDVKM. This CDR3 has 17 residues. V was trimmed by 4 bases and J by 2 bases, leaving 18 bases between them. Division of CD4+ cells produced a CD45RA+ naive subset and a CD45RA-negative memory subset. Study outcomes and limitations: It was observed that 5% to 6% of naive CD4 clonotypes were shared across four donors. Among the subsets, naive ones generally showed larger estimated richness than memory ones.

The sequence came from a woman in her 30s in good health. Sequencing was done on a sample of memory CD4+ T cells sorted from blood. As to subset: CD45RA-negative fraction. The rearrangement uses TRBV28 and TRBJ1-5; weak D call: TRBD1 (6 bases). CDR3 DNA: TGTGCCAGCAGTTCCTCCACAGGGAGGTTCCGCAATCAGCCCCAGCATTTT. Its translation: CASSSSTGRFRNQPQHF. The full variable domain, rest sourced from reference TRBV28 and TRBJ1-5, is DVKVTQSSRYLVKRTGEKVFLECVQDMDHENMFWYRQDPGLGLRLIYFSYDVKMKEKGDIPEGYSVSREKKERFSLILESASTNQTSMYLCASSSSTGRFRNQPQHFGDGTRLSIL.